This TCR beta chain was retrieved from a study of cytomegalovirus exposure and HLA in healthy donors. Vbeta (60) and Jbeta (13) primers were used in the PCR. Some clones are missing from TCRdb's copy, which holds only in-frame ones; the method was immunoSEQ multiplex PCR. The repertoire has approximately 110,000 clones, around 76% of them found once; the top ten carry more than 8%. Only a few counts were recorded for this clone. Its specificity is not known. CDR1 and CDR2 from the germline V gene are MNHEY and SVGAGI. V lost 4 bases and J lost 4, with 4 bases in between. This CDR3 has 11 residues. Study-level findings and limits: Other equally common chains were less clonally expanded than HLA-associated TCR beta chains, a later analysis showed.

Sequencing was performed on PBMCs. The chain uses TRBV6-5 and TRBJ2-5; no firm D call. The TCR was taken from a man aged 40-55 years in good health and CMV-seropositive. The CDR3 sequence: CASSSRETQYF. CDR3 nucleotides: TGTGCCAGCAGTTCGAGAGAGACCCAGTACTTC.